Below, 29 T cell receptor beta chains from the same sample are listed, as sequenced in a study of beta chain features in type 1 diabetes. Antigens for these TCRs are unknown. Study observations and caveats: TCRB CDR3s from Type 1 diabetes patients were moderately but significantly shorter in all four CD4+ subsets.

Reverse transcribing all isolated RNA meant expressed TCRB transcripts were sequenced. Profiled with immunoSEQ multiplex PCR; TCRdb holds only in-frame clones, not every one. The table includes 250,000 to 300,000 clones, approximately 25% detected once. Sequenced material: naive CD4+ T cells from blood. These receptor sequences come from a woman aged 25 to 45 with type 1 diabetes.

The CDR3 DNA reads as TGCAGCGTAATGACGGCGGGGACTGAAGCTTTCTTT. This gives the protein CSVMTAGTEAFF. The genes are TRBV29-1 and TRBJ1-1; D is undetermined. Germline V CDR1 and CDR2: SQVTM, ANQGSEA. CDR3 length: 12 residues. Between the trimmed V and J ends, which lost 6 bases and 5 bases, there was a span of 13 bases.

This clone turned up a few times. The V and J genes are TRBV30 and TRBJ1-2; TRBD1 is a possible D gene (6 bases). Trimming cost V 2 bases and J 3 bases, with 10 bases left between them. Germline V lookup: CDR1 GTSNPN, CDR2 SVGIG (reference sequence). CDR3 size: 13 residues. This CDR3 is CAWSPGVHYGYTF. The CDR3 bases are TGTGCCTGGAGTCCAGGGGTTCACTATGGCTACACCTTC. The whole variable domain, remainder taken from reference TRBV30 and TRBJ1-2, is SQTIHQWPATLVQPVGSPLSLECTVEGTSNPNLYWYRQAAGRGLQLLFYSVGIGQISSEVPQNLSASRPQDRQFILSSKKLLLSDSGFYLCAWSPGVHYGYTFGSGTRLTVV.

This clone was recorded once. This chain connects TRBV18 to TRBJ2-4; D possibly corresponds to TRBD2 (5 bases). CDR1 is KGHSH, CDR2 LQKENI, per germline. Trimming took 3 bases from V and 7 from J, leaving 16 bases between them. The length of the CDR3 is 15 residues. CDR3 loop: CASSPETLGNNIQYF. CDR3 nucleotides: TGTGCCAGCTCACCCGAGACCCTCGGGAACAACATTCAGTACTTC.

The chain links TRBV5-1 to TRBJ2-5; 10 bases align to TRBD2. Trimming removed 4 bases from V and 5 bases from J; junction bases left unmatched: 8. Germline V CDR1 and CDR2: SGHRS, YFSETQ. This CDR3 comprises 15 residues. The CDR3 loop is CASSLAGVRAETQYF. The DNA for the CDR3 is TGCGCCAGCAGCCTAGCGGGAGTCCGAGCGGAGACCCAGTACTTC.

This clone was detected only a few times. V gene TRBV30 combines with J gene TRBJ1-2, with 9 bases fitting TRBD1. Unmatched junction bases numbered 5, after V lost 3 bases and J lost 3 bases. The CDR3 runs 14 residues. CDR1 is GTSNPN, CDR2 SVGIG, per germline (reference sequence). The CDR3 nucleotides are TGTGCCTGGAGCGAGGGGGACAGGGACTATGGCTACACCTTC. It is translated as CAWSEGDRDYGYTF.

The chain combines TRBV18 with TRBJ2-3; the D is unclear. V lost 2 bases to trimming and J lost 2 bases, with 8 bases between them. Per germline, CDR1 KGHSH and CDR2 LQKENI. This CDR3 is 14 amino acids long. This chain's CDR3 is CASSPSPDTDTQYF. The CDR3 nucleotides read TGTGCCAGCTCACCATCCCCAGACACAGATACGCAGTATTTT.

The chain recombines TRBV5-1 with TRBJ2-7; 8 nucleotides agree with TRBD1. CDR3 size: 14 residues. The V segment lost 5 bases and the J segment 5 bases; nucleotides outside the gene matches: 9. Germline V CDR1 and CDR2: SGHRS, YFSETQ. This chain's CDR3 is CASSSRTGFHEQYF. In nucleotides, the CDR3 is TGCGCCAGCAGTTCCAGGACAGGGTTCCACGAGCAGTACTTC.

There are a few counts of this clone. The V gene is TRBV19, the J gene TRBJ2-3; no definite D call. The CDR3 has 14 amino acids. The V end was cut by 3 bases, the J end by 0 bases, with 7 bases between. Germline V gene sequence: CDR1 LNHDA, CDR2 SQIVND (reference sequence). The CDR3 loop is CASSIFPSTDTQYF. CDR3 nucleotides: TGTGCCAGTAGTATCTTTCCTAGCACAGATACGCAGTATTTT.

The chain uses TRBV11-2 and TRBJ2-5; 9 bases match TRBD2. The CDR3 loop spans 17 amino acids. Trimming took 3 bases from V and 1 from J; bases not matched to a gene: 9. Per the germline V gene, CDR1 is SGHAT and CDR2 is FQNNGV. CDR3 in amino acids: CASSLGLSTSGQETQYF. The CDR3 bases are TGTGCCAGCAGCTTGGGACTTTCGACTAGCGGCCAAGAGACCCAGTACTTC.

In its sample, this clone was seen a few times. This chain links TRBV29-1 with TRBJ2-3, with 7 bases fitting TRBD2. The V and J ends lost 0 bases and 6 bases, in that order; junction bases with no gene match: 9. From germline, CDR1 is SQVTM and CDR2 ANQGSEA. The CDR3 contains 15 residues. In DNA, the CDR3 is TGCAGCGTTGAAGATCCAGCGGGATCTCGGGATACGCAGTATTTT. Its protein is CSVEDPAGSRDTQYF.

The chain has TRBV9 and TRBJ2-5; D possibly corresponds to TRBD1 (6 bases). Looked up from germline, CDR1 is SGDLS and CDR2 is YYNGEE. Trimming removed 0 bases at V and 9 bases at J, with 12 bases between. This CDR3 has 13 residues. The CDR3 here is CASSVAGDRAQYF. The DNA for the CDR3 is TGTGCCAGCAGCGTAGCAGGGGACCGGGCCCAGTACTTC.

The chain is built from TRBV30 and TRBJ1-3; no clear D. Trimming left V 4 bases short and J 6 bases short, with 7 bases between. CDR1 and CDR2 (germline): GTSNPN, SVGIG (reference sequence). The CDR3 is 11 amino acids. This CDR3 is CAWTLQNTIYF. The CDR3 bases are TGTGCCTGGACTTTACAAAACACCATATATTTT.

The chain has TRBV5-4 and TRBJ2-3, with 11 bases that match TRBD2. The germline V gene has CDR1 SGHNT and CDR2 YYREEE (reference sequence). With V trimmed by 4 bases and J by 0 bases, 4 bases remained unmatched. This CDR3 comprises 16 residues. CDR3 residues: CASSKGTSGSTDTQYF. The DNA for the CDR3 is TGTGCCAGCAGCAAAGGGACTAGCGGAAGCACAGATACGCAGTATTTT.

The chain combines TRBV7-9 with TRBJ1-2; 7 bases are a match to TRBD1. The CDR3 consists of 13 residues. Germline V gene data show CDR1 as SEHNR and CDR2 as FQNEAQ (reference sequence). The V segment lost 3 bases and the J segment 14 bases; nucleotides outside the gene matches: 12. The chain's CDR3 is CASSFNRDSAQTF. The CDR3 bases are TGTGCCAGCAGCTTCAACCGGGACAGTGCGCAAACCTTC.

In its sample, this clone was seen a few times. The chain's CDR3 is CASSFGARERGYTF. The CDR3 nucleotides read TGTGCCAGCAGCTTTGGCGCCCGAGAGCGGGGCTACACCTTC. The chain has TRBV7-2 and TRBJ1-2; D unclear. Germline V gene lookup returns CDR1 SGHTA and CDR2 FQGNSA. This CDR3 is built from 14 residues. Trimming cost V 3 bases and J 8 bases, with 16 bases left between them.

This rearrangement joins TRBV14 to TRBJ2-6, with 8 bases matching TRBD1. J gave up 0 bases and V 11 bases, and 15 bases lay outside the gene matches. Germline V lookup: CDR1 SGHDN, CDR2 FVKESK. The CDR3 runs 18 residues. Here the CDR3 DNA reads TGTGCCGTTCCCAGTATGGGGACAGGTTCCTCTGGGGCCAACGTCCTGACTTTC. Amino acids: CAVPSMGTGSSGANVLTF.

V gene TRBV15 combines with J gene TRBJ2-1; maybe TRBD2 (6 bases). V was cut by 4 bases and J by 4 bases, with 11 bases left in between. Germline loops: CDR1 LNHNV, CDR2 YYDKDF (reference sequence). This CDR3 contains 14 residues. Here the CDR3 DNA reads TGTGCCACCAGCACCGGAGGGTCGTACAATGAGCAGTTCTTC. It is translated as CATSTGGSYNEQFF.

The CDR3 region has the DNA TGTGCCAGCAGCCAAGGGCAGGGGATCTACGAGCAGTACTTC. Translation gives CASSQGQGIYEQYF. The chain recombines TRBV28 with TRBJ2-7; possibly TRBD1 for D (6 bases). The CDR3 is made up of 14 amino acids. The germline V gene has CDR1 MDHEN and CDR2 SYDVKM. V was clipped by 6 bases and J by 3 bases, with 15 bases between them.

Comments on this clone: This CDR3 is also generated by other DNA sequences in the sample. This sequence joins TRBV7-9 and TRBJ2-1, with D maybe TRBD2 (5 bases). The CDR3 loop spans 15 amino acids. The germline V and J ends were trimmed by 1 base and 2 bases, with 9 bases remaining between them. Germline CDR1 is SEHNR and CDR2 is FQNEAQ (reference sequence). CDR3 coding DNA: TGTGCCAGCAGCTTAGGTCGGGGTGCCTACAATGAGCAGTTCTTC. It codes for CASSLGRGAYNEQFF.

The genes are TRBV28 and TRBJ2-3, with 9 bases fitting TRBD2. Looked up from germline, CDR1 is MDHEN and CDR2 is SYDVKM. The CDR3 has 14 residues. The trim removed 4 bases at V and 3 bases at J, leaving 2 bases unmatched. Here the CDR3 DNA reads TGTGCCAGCAGTTCCAGCGGGAGGACAGATACGCAGTATTTT. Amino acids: CASSSSGRTDTQYF.

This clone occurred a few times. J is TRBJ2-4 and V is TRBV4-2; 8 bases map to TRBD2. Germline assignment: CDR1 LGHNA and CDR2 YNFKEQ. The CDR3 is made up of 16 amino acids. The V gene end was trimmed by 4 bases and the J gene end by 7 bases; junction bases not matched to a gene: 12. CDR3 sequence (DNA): TGTGCCAGCAGCCCTGCCGGGGGGGCCTCACGTAACATTCAGTACTTC. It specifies CASSPAGGASRNIQYF.

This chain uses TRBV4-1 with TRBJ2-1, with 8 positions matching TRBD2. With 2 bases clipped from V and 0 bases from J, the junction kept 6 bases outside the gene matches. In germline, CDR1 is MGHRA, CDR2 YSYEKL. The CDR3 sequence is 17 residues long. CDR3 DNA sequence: TGCGCCAGCAGCCAACCCTTAGCGGGAAGCTCCTACAATGAGCAGTTCTTC. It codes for CASSQPLAGSSYNEQFF.

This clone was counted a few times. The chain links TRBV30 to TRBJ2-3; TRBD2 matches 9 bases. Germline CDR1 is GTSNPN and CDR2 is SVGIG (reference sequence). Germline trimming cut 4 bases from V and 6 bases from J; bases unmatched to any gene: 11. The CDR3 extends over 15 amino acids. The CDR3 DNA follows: TGTGCCTGGATTTGGGTAGCGGGAGTGGTGGATACGCAGTATTTT. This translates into CAWIWVAGVVDTQYF.

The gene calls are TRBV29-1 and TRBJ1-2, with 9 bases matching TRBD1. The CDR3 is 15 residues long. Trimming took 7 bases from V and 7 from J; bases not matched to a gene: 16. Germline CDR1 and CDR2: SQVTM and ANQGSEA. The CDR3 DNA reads TGCAGCGCTGAGGGAACGGGACAGGGTCTTCGTGGCTACACCTTC. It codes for CSAEGTGQGLRGYTF.

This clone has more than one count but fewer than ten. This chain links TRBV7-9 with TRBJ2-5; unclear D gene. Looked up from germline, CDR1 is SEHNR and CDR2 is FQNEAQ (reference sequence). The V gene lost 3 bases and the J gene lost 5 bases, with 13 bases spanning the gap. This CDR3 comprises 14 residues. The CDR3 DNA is TGTGCCAGCAGCTTTACGCTAACGATGGAGACCCAGTACTTC. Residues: CASSFTLTMETQYF.

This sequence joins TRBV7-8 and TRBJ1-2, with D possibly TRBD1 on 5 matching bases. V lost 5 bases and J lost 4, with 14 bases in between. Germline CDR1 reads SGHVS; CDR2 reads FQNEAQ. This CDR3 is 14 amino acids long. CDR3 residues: CASSPRRQGYGYTF. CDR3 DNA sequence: TGTGCCAGCAGCCCCAGACGGCAGGGCTATGGCTACACCTTC.

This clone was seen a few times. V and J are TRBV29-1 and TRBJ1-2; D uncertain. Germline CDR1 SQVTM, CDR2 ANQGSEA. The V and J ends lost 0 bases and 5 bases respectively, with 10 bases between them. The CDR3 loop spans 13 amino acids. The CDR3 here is CSVEDRRGYGYTF. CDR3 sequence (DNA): TGCAGCGTTGAAGACAGACGCGGATATGGCTACACCTTC.

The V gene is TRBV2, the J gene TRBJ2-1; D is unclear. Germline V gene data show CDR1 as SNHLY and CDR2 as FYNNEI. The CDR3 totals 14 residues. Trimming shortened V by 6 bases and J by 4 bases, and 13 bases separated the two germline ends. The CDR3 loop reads CASRPRSSYNEQFF. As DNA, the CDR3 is TGTGCCAGCAGACCCAGGTCCTCATACAATGAGCAGTTCTTC.

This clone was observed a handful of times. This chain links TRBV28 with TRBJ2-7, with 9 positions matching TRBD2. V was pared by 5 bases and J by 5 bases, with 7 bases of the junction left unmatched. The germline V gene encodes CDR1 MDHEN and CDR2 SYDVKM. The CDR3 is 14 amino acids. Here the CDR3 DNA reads TGTGCCAGCAGTACCGGGACTAGCCTCCACGAGCAGTACTTC. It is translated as CASSTGTSLHEQYF.